The present TCR beta chain was sequenced within a study of T-cell reconstitution after alpha-beta-depleted transplantation in children. This clonotype was seen more than once but under ten times. Its antigen remains unknown. CDR3 length: 14 residues. CDR1 and CDR2 from the germline V gene are SGDLS and YYNGEE. With V trimmed by 0 bases and J by 6 bases, 6 bases remained unmatched. The authors prepared the TCRbeta library with unique molecular identifiers. A single record per CDR3 protein comes from TCRdb applying MiXCR to the PCR reads. The repertoire consists of about 58,000 distinct CDR3 sequences, with approximately 43% occurring once and the leading ten covering 98%. Study-level points and caveats: Diversity and T-cell counts at one year after transplant derived mostly from new T cells. Elevated TCRbeta diversity at day 60 was traced, in some patients, to surviving recipient T cells and thymic progenitors. Expanded graft clones, several hundred of them, were reportedly the source of alpha-beta T cells about two months after transplant.

The starting material was PBMCs, mostly from graft donor cells, obtained 360 days after TCRalphabeta/CD19-depleted stem cell transplant. This TCR came from a male patient aged 10 to 17 who had a stem cell transplant for acute lymphoblastic leukemia, so the T cells may come from the graft donor. The chain links TRBV9 to TRBJ2-7; 7 bases map to TRBD1. This CDR3 is CASSVGQGLGEQYF. For the CDR3, the DNA is TGTGCCAGCAGCGTAGGACAGGGTCTCGGCGAGCAGTACTTC.